This T cell receptor (beta chain) was sequenced in a study of blood T cell repertoires in COVID-19. At the level of the study: The origin of the acute and convalescent COVID-19 samples was the United States, Italy and Spain.

In the study's own analysis: Amplification with reference gene primers provided the estimates of nucleated cell counts. Produced via immunoSEQ multiplex PCR; TCRdb's table is partial and in-frame only. V, J and clone size were drawn from that table, and D and trimming were deduced from the DNA. The sample lists some 490,000 clones; 80% to 90% were seen once. The sequencing input was peripheral blood. The sequence was obtained from a human donor in a cohort sampled during active COVID-19.

The CDR3: CASSSGQGITYGYTF. The CDR3 DNA sequence: TGCGCCAGCAGCTCGGGACAGGGGATTACTTATGGCTACACCTTC. This sequence joins TRBV5-1 and TRBJ1-2; 10 bases are shared with TRBD1. From germline, CDR1 is SGHRS and CDR2 YFSETQ. Losses at the gene ends were 3 bases for V and 5 bases for J; bases not matched to a gene: 7. The CDR3 length is 15 residues.